These 32 T cell receptor beta chains came from one sample sequenced in a study of beta chain features in type 1 diabetes. What was sequenced were expressed TCRB transcripts, since all of the isolated RNA had been reverse transcribed. Sequenced by immunoSEQ multiplex PCR; TCRdb stores in-frame clones only, minus some. The table shows some 410,000 clones, with 10% to 12% occurring only once. Sequences were obtained from naive CD4+ T cells from blood. Every receptor here comes from a young woman in good health.

This clone was recorded a few times. The chain employs TRBV27 and TRBJ1-5; TRBD1 matches at 7 bases. Trimming removed 5 bases from V and 4 bases from J; junction bases left unmatched: 11. From germline, CDR1 is MNHEY and CDR2 SMNVEV (reference sequence). The CDR3 contains 16 residues. The CDR3 protein is CASSPYRPTGNQPQHF. CDR3 coding DNA: TGTGCCAGCAGTCCGTATCGCCCGACAGGGAATCAGCCCCAGCATTTT.

The V and J genes are TRBV7-2 and TRBJ2-7; 11 bases line up with TRBD2. Germline loops: CDR1 SGHTA, CDR2 FQGNSA. Trimming took 1 base from V and 3 from J; bases not matched to a gene: 2. The CDR3 totals 15 residues. The CDR3 here is CASSLGLAGNYEQYF. CDR3 bases: TGTGCCAGCAGCTTAGGACTAGCGGGAAACTACGAGCAGTACTTC.

This clone has just a few counts. The gene calls are TRBV5-4 and TRBJ2-5; TRBD2 agrees at 13 bases. Germline lookup yields CDR1 SGHNT and CDR2 YYREEE (reference sequence). The CDR3 loop spans 14 amino acids. The CDR3 loop is CAGTSGGAGETQYF. CDR3 DNA: TGTGCGGGAACTAGCGGGGGGGCCGGGGAGACCCAGTACTTC.

This clone was counted a few times. This rearrangement joins TRBV25-1 to TRBJ2-1, with a possible D match to TRBD2 (5 bases). This CDR3 has 16 amino acids. V lost 3 bases and J lost 6, with 18 bases in between. CDR1 and CDR2 (germline): MGHDK, SYGVNS. CDR3 amino acids: CASSEGLGFRGNEQFF. The CDR3 DNA reads TGTGCCAGCAGTGAGGGGTTGGGGTTCCGGGGCAATGAGCAGTTCTTC. Full variable domain (outside the CDR3, taken from reference TRBV25-1 and TRBJ2-1): EADIYQTPRYLVIGTGKKITLECSQTMGHDKMYWYQQDPGMELHLIHYSYGVNSTEKGDLSSESTVSRIRTEHFPLTLESARPSHTSQYLCASSEGLGFRGNEQFFGPGTRLTVL.

The chain combines TRBV9 with TRBJ1-2; 7 bases are shared with TRBD1. Germline V CDR1 and CDR2: SGDLS, YYNGEE. Trimming cost V 4 bases and J 6 bases; bases outside gene matches: 9. The CDR3 contains 14 residues. The CDR3 here is CASSLRDRKHGYTF. DNA of the CDR3: TGTGCCAGCAGCCTTCGGGACAGAAAGCATGGCTACACCTTC.

There are a few counts of this clone. The genes are TRBV7-9 and TRBJ1-1, with a possible D match to TRBD1 (6 bases). Germline V lookup: CDR1 SEHNR, CDR2 FQNEAQ (reference sequence). Trimming removed 5 bases at V and 8 bases at J, with 15 bases between. CDR3 length equals 13 residues. The CDR3 protein is CASSIILTGEAFF. CDR3 sequence (DNA): TGTGCCAGCAGCATCATACTTACAGGGGAAGCTTTCTTT.

The chain joins TRBV7-9 to TRBJ1-5; D is ambiguous. This CDR3 has 12 amino acids. The V gene lost 1 base and the J gene lost 4 bases, with 2 bases spanning the gap. Germline CDR1 reads SEHNR; CDR2 reads FQNEAQ (reference sequence). The CDR3 protein is CASSLENQPQHF. CDR3 sequence (DNA): TGTGCCAGCAGCTTAGAAAATCAGCCCCAGCATTTT.

On this clone: In this CDR3 the conserved last residue, phenylalanine or tryptophan, is missing, so a read error is likely. The DNA is left out, because the CDR3 cannot be placed on it with certainty; the CDR3 is given as TCRdb lists it. The rearrangement joins TRBV28 to TRBJ2-7; TRBD1, the table's D call, lacks a check against the DNA. The CDR3 is 11 amino acids long, termini counted. Germline V lookup: CDR1 MDHEN, CDR2 SYDVKM. Here the CDR3 reads CASSLAGVSYY.

The J gene is TRBJ2-7, the V gene TRBV9; a possible D gene is TRBD1 (6 bases). In germline, CDR1 is SGDLS, CDR2 YYNGEE. Trimming cost V 3 bases and J 2 bases, with 21 bases left between them. CDR3 size: 17 residues. CDR3 loop: CASSEKPNLRGTYEQYF. CDR3 DNA: TGTGCCAGCAGCGAAAAACCGAACCTCAGGGGCACCTACGAGCAGTACTTC.

V usage is TRBV2 and J usage is TRBJ1-2; no firm D call. This CDR3 is built from 10 residues. With 9 bases removed from V and 5 bases from J, the gap between germline ends came to 7 bases. Germline assignment: CDR1 SNHLY and CDR2 FYNNEI. CDR3 sequence (DNA): TGTGCCAGGGCTGATTATGGCTACACCTTC. Amino acid sequence: CARADYGYTF.

This clone was counted only a few times. This sequence joins TRBV10-3 and TRBJ2-7, with 8 positions matching TRBD1. Germline V gene data show CDR1 as ENHRY and CDR2 as SYGVKD. V trimming: 5 bases; J trimming: 7 bases; junction bases outside the gene matches: 4. The CDR3 is 12 amino acids. The CDR3 reads CAISPGDREQYV. CDR3 nucleotide sequence: TGTGCCATCAGTCCGGGGGACAGGGAGCAGTACGTC.

The gene calls are TRBV4-2 and TRBJ2-7; 15 nucleotides line up with TRBD2. From germline, CDR1 is LGHNA and CDR2 YNFKEQ. Losses at the gene ends were 3 bases for V and 5 bases for J; bases not matched to a gene: 17. The CDR3 runs 20 residues. CDR3 in DNA: TGTGCCAGCAGCCAGCCCCCACCGGGACTAGCGGGAGGCTTAATCCACGAGCAGTACTTC. Protein sequence: CASSQPPPGLAGGLIHEQYF.

Details on this clone: The junction departs from germline at one end; a sequencing error may be responsible. V usage is TRBV10-3 and J usage is TRBJ1-5; TRBD1 might be the D (6 bases). There are 14 residues in the CDR3. The germline gives CDR1 ENHRY, CDR2 SYGVKD. In nucleotides, the CDR3 is TGTGCCATCAGTATGACAGGTAGCCATCAGCCCCAGCATTTT. Its protein is CAISMTGSHQPQHF.

This sequence joins TRBV7-8 and TRBJ2-1, with D tentatively TRBD1 (5 bases). Germline CDR1 and CDR2: SGHVS and FQNEAQ. The length of the CDR3 is 16 residues. V was pared by 4 bases and J by 7 bases, with 20 bases between. CDR3: CASSSLFGSQGNEQFF. The CDR3 bases are TGTGCCAGCAGCTCCCTCTTCGGAAGCCAGGGTAATGAGCAGTTCTTC.

This clone was recorded a few times. The chain has TRBV5-1 and TRBJ2-3; 7 bases fit TRBD1. V lost 4 bases and J lost 0; bases outside the gene matches: 8. CDR1 is SGHRS, CDR2 YFSETQ, per germline. This CDR3 is 16 amino acids long. The CDR3 region is CASSLKDRRSTDTQYF. DNA for the CDR3: TGCGCCAGCAGCCTCAAGGACAGGCGAAGCACAGATACGCAGTATTTT.

V and J are TRBV4-3 and TRBJ2-7; 12 positions agree with TRBD1. CDR1 is LGHNA, CDR2 YSLEER, per germline. This CDR3 is built from 14 residues. Unmatched junction bases numbered 8, after V lost 7 bases and J lost 7 bases. CDR3 DNA: TGCGCCAGCACCCCGGGACAGGGGGCAAGGGAGCAGTACTTC. Translation: CASTPGQGAREQYF.

This clone was seen only a few times. The rearrangement joins TRBV2 to TRBJ1-1; the D is unclear. This CDR3 has 13 residues. The V end was cut by 6 bases, the J end by 0 bases, with 8 bases between. Germline CDR1 and CDR2: SNHLY and FYNNEI. The CDR3 is CASRNRMNTEAFF. The CDR3 DNA follows: TGTGCCAGCAGGAACCGGATGAACACTGAAGCTTTCTTT.

This clone was detected only a few times. The rearrangement uses TRBV15 and TRBJ2-2; D gene ambiguous. The CDR3 totals 13 residues. The V gene's germline CDR1 is LNHNV and CDR2 YYDKDF (reference sequence). V was cut by 1 base and J by 5 bases, with 5 bases left in between. Written as DNA, the CDR3 is TGTGCCACCAGCAGAGTTTTTACCGGGGAGCTGTTTTTT. Protein product: CATSRVFTGELFF.

The CDR3, as DNA: TGTGCCAGCAGCACCGGGCCCCAAGAGACCCAGTACTTC. This gives the protein CASSTGPQETQYF. The V and J genes are TRBV7-9 and TRBJ2-5; D ambiguous. The CDR3 has 13 amino acids. V lost 5 bases to trimming and J lost 1 base, with 8 bases between them. CDR1 is SEHNR and CDR2 is FQNEAQ in the germline V gene (reference sequence). The full variable domain, rest sourced from reference TRBV7-9 and TRBJ2-5, is DTGVSQNPRHKITKRGQNVTFRCDPISEHNRLYWYRQTLGQGPEFLTYFQNEAQLEKSRLLSDRFSAERPKGSFSTLEIQRTEQGDSAMYLCASSTGPQETQYFGPGTRLLVL.

This clone was observed a few times. The CDR3 reads CASSSRVTYEQYF. CDR3 DNA sequence: TGTGCCAGCAGTTCGCGGGTCACCTACGAGCAGTACTTC. The rearrangement joins TRBV7-2 to TRBJ2-7; possible D gene TRBD2, 5 bases. Germline loops: CDR1 SGHTA, CDR2 FQGNSA. The CDR3 length is 13 residues. V was shortened by 6 bases and J by 2 bases, with 11 bases between the two germline ends.

This clone was found a few times. Within the sample, other DNA sequences also encode this same CDR3. V and J are TRBV7-2 and TRBJ1-1; D gene ambiguous. Germline-derived CDR1 and CDR2 are SGHTA and FQGNSA. The CDR3 runs 14 residues. V shed 1 base and J shed 1 base, with 7 bases lying between them. The CDR3 region is CASSLVAGNTEAFF. DNA for the CDR3: TGTGCCAGCAGCTTAGTGGCGGGGAACACTGAAGCTTTCTTT.

V usage is TRBV7-9 and J usage is TRBJ2-1, with 7 bases aligning to TRBD1. J lost 7 bases, V lost 5 bases, and 8 bases had no gene match. Germline loops: CDR1 SEHNR, CDR2 FQNEAQ (reference sequence). The CDR3 length is 14 residues. The CDR3 sequence is CASSHSGGINEQFF. The CDR3, as DNA: TGTGCCAGCAGCCACTCAGGGGGTATTAATGAGCAGTTCTTC. Full variable domain (remainder filled in from reference TRBV7-9 and TRBJ2-1): DTGVSQNPRHKITKRGQNVTFRCDPISEHNRLYWYRQTLGQGPEFLTYFQNEAQLEKSRLLSDRFSAERPKGSFSTLEIQRTEQGDSAMYLCASSHSGGINEQFFGPGTRLTVL.

V and J are TRBV5-4 and TRBJ1-1; 9 bases match TRBD1. Per germline, CDR1 SGHNT and CDR2 YYREEE (reference sequence). The CDR3 length is 14 residues. J lost 4 bases, V lost 1 base, and 2 bases had no gene match. CDR3 bases: TGTGCCAGCAGCTTGAGGGACAGGGCCACTGAAGCTTTCTTT. Its protein product is CASSLRDRATEAFF.

The chain carries TRBV11-2 and TRBJ2-3; 13 nucleotides align to TRBD2. Germline CDR1 SGHAT, CDR2 FQNNGV. This CDR3 contains 16 residues. Losses at the gene ends were 3 bases for V and 5 bases for J; bases not matched to a gene: 5. The CDR3 reads CASSLGTSGVRDTQYF. CDR3 DNA sequence: TGTGCCAGCAGCTTGGGGACTAGCGGGGTACGAGATACGCAGTATTTT.

J is TRBJ2-7 and V is TRBV7-9, with 10 bases fitting TRBD2. Trimming at V came to 5 bases and at J to 3 bases, leaving 7 bases not matched to a gene. The CDR3 sequence is 15 residues long. Germline V lookup: CDR1 SEHNR, CDR2 FQNEAQ (reference sequence). The CDR3 region is CASSIGLAEFYEQYF. The DNA for the CDR3 is TGTGCCAGCAGCATCGGACTAGCGGAGTTCTACGAGCAGTACTTC.

This clone was observed a handful of times. This sequence joins TRBV4-2 and TRBJ2-4; 7 bases are a match to TRBD1. The CDR3 covers 15 residues. V lost 0 bases and J lost 6; bases outside the gene matches: 5. Germline values: CDR1 LGHNA, CDR2 YNFKEQ. The CDR3 here is CASSQDGAGGNIQYF. CDR3 bases: TGTGCCAGCAGCCAAGATGGGGCAGGGGGAAACATTCAGTACTTC.

This clone was seen a handful of times. The chain combines TRBV19 with TRBJ2-1, with 12 bases aligning to TRBD2. The CDR3 spans 13 residues. V was pared by 9 bases and J by 6 bases, with 3 bases of the junction left unmatched. The germline V gene encodes CDR1 LNHDA and CDR2 SQIVND (reference sequence). The CDR3 loop reads CASLAGGTNEQFF. DNA for the CDR3: TGTGCCAGCCTAGCGGGAGGGACCAATGAGCAGTTCTTC.

This clone came up a few times. V is TRBV29-1 and J is TRBJ2-3; 9 positions agree with TRBD1. Per the germline V gene, CDR1 is SQVTM and CDR2 is ANQGSEA. V lost 5 bases to trimming and J lost 9 bases; unmatched junction nucleotides: 9. The CDR3 spans 13 residues. The CDR3 reads CSVPLQGAPTQYF. CDR3 DNA sequence: TGCAGCGTTCCTTTACAGGGGGCGCCCACGCAGTATTTT.

The chain is built from TRBV4-1 and TRBJ1-5, with 7 bases aligning to TRBD1. V dropped 4 bases and J dropped 2; count of bases not matched to a gene: 2. The V gene's germline CDR1 is MGHRA and CDR2 YSYEKL. CDR3 length: 14 residues. As DNA, the CDR3 is TGCGCCAGCAGCCGCGGACAGGGCAATCAGCCCCAGCATTTT. It encodes CASSRGQGNQPQHF.

This chain connects TRBV29-1 to TRBJ2-7; 11 positions agree with TRBD2. The germline gives CDR1 SQVTM, CDR2 ANQGSEA. V gave up 4 bases and J gave up 7 bases; unmatched junction bases: 21. The CDR3 spans 18 residues. CDR3 sequence: CSVVGSSGGTHYVGEQYV. CDR3 DNA sequence: TGCAGCGTTGTGGGCTCTAGCGGGGGGACTCACTACGTCGGGGAGCAGTACGTC.

The rearrangement joins TRBV5-1 to TRBJ2-1, with D perhaps matching TRBD1 or TRBD2 (6 bases each). V shed 1 base and J shed 1 base, with 12 bases lying between them. The CDR3 covers 16 residues. Germline V lookup: CDR1 SGHRS, CDR2 YFSETQ. CDR3 in DNA: TGCGCCAGCAGCTTGTCGGGGGCCGGGTCCTACAATGAGCAGTTCTTC. This codes for CASSLSGAGSYNEQFF.

This clone was detected only a few times. V is TRBV10-3 and J is TRBJ1-5, with TRBD1 matching over 9 bases. CDR3 length: 15 amino acids. Per germline, CDR1 ENHRY and CDR2 SYGVKD. V dropped 5 bases and J dropped 2; count of bases not matched to a gene: 4. The CDR3 spells CAISRTGDGNQPQHF. Written as DNA, the CDR3 is TGTGCCATCAGTCGGACAGGGGATGGCAATCAGCCCCAGCATTTT.